Below, 18 T cell receptor beta chains from the same sample are listed, as sequenced in a study of molecular identifiers for immune sequencing clone quantification. TCRdb itself ran the PCR reads through MiXCR, one entry per CDR3 protein. The sample consists of approximately 630,000 distinct CDR3 sequences, about 25% of them appearing once. What was sequenced was naive CD8+ T cells from blood, with Jurkat cell RNA spiked in. As for subset: FACS-sorted CD8+CD4-CCR7+CD45RA+ naive T cells. These receptors were taken from a human donor in good health. Some libraries in this study had Jurkat cell RNA spiked in.

The rearrangement uses TRBV20-1 and TRBJ2-1; TRBD1 matches 8 bases. Trimming took 2 bases from V and 4 from J; bases not matched to a gene: 7. In germline, CDR1 is DFQATT, CDR2 SNEGSKA (reference sequence). The CDR3 totals 15 residues. CDR3 amino acids: CSARHRDRPYNEQFF. CDR3 in DNA: TGCAGTGCTAGACACCGGGACAGGCCATACAATGAGCAGTTCTTC.

With regard to this clonotype: At one end the junction does not follow the germline gene, possibly because of a read error. The chain is built from TRBV27 and TRBJ2-7, with a weak D call TRBD2 (6 bases). CDR3 size: 14 residues. CDR1 is MNHEY and CDR2 is SMNVEV in the germline V gene (reference sequence). This chain's CDR3 is CANSFDGSSYEQYF. CDR3 DNA sequence: TGTGCCAACAGTTTTGACGGGAGTTCCTACGAGCAGTACTTC.

V usage is TRBV4-3 and J usage is TRBJ2-1, with 8 bases identical to TRBD2. CDR3 length: 16 amino acids. J gave up 8 bases and V 0 bases, and 9 bases lay outside the gene matches. Germline CDR1 reads LGHNA; CDR2 reads YSLEER. This chain's CDR3 is CASSQDRLARTDEQFF. The CDR3 nucleotides read TGCGCCAGCAGCCAAGATAGACTAGCGCGAACGGATGAGCAGTTCTTC.

A single count supports this clonotype. A much larger clone sits a single nucleotide away, making a read error possible. This chain's CDR3 is CSAIPPLEEPQYF. CDR3 coding DNA: TGCAGTGCAATCCCCCCCTTAGAAGAGCCCCAGTACTTC. The V and J genes are TRBV20-1 and TRBJ2-5, with D uncertain. Germline-derived CDR1 and CDR2 are DFQATT and SNEGSKA (reference sequence). The CDR3 runs 13 residues.

This clonotype has just a few counts. An end of the junction does not agree with germline; a read error may underlie this. This chain joins TRBV2 and TRBJ2-1, with D perhaps TRBD2 (6 bases). Germline CDR1 SNHLY, CDR2 FYNNEI. This CDR3 comprises 15 residues. CDR3 nucleotide sequence: TGTGTCAGCAGAGAACTGGCCGGGACTGACTCCTCGCAGTTCTTC. Residues: CVSRELAGTDSSQFF.

This clonotype was picked up a small number of times. The chain couples TRBV11-2 to TRBJ1-4; the D gene is possibly TRBD1 (6 bases). The germline V and J ends were trimmed by 6 bases and 5 bases, with 10 bases remaining between them. Germline CDR1 SGHAT, CDR2 FQNNGV. The length of the CDR3 is 13 residues. The CDR3 sequence: CASRDSPNEKLFF. CDR3 coding DNA: TGTGCCAGCAGGGACAGCCCGAATGAAAAACTGTTTTTT.

For this clonotype: An end of the junction does not agree with germline; a read error may underlie this. The rearrangement links TRBV2 to TRBJ2-5; D is ambiguous. CDR1 is SNHLY, CDR2 FYNNEI, per germline. The CDR3 is made up of 13 amino acids. The CDR3 sequence is CISFGPWSETLYF. CDR3 in DNA: TGTATCAGCTTCGGTCCCTGGTCGGAGACCCTGTACTTC.

Concerning this clonotype: One end of the junction fails to match germline, which may point to a read error. The V call is TRBV6-6, the J call TRBJ1-1; TRBD1 is a possible D gene (5 bases). This CDR3 is built from 13 residues. Germline V gene lookup returns CDR1 MNHNY and CDR2 SVGAGI (reference sequence). CDR3 sequence reads: CANSYSGSTEAFF. The DNA of the CDR3 is TGTGCCAACAGTTACTCAGGGTCTACTGAAGCTTTCTTT.

This clonotype has a count of ten or more. The chain links TRBV10-3 to TRBJ1-1; TRBD1 might be the D (5 bases). CDR3 length equals 15 residues. V lost 5 bases and J lost 1, with 14 bases in between. Looked up from germline, CDR1 is ENHRY and CDR2 is SYGVKD. CDR3 nucleotide sequence: TGTGCCATCAGTAGGGACGGACTAGCGAACACTGAAGCTTTCTTT. This codes for CAISRDGLANTEAFF.

In this sample, this clonotype turned up many times. The gene calls are TRBV12-3 or TRBV12-4 and TRBJ2-2; maybe TRBD1 (5 bases). Deletions cut 6 bases from V and 4 bases from J, with 15 bases between. The CDR3 covers 15 residues. CDR3 loop: CASSPTGIATGELFF. The CDR3 DNA reads as TGTGCCAGCAGCCCTACAGGAATTGCCACCGGGGAGCTGTTTTTT.

Worth noting for this clonotype: The missing conserved phenylalanine or tryptophan at the end of this CDR3 makes a read error likely. The chain carries TRBV18 and TRBJ2-7; 9 nucleotides align to TRBD2. Germline V gene lookup returns CDR1 KGHSH and CDR2 LQKENI. The V and J ends lost 3 bases and 0 bases, in that order; junction bases with no gene match: 3. The CDR3 consists of 15 residues. The CDR3 sequence: CASSPRGGPSYEQYL. The CDR3, as DNA: TGTGCCAGCTCACCGCGGGGGGGTCCCTCCTACGAGCAGTACCTC.

The gene calls are TRBV7-9 and TRBJ2-7, with TRBD1 matching 9 bases. V dropped 4 bases and J dropped 4; count of bases not matched to a gene: 8. Germline-derived CDR1 and CDR2 are SEHNR and FQNEAQ (reference sequence). The CDR3 has 15 residues. CDR3 protein: CASSYGQGMGYEQYF. The CDR3 DNA is TGTGCCAGCAGCTACGGACAGGGGATGGGATACGAGCAGTACTTC.

Concerning this clonotype itself: A much larger clone lies one base from this, so it may be a read error. This rearrangement joins TRBV6-2 or TRBV6-3 to TRBJ2-4; the D gene is possibly TRBD1 (5 bases). Germline lookup yields CDR1 MNHEY and CDR2 SVGEGT. Trimming pared 5 bases from V and 1 base from J, leaving 15 bases between. The CDR3 is 16 residues long. The CDR3 region is CASSHFRALAKNIQYF. The CDR3 nucleotides read TGTGCCAGCAGTCACTTCAGGGCCCTCGCCAAAAACATTCAGTACTTC.

This clonotype was counted once. The gene calls are TRBV10-1 and TRBJ2-3, with D possibly being TRBD2 (5 bases). CDR3 length equals 14 residues. Trimming pared 3 bases from V and 2 bases from J, leaving 9 bases between. CDR1 is WNHNN, CDR2 SYGVQD, per germline (reference sequence). CDR3 protein: CASSDSRVTDTQYF. The CDR3 DNA follows: TGCGCCAGCAGTGATTCGCGGGTCACAGATACGCAGTATTTT.

At least ten counts were recorded for this clonotype. A read error may account for a junction end that differs from germline. The rearrangement joins TRBV20-1 to TRBJ2-7; TRBD2 aligns across 13 bases. The germline CDR1 and CDR2 sequences are DFQATT and SNEGSKA (reference sequence). The CDR3 extends over 13 amino acids. The CDR3 spells CSGGTSGISQPTF. The CDR3 DNA is TGCAGTGGCGGGACTAGCGGGATCTCCCAACCTACTTTC.

V and J are TRBV6-2 or TRBV6-3 and TRBJ2-3; TRBD2 matches at 8 bases. Germline-derived CDR1 and CDR2 are MNHEY and SVGEGT. The CDR3 is 17 amino acids. J gave up 4 bases and V 0 bases, and 9 bases lay outside the gene matches. The CDR3, as DNA: TGTGCCAGCAGTTACTCCACGGACGGGGGGGTCCCAGATACGCAGTATTTT. It codes for CASSYSTDGGVPDTQYF.

This clonotype has more than one count but fewer than ten. The chain joins TRBV13 to TRBJ1-1; the D is unclear. Germline assignment: CDR1 PRHDT and CDR2 FYEKMQ (reference sequence). Trimming cost V 4 bases and J 1 base, with 10 bases left between them. The CDR3 totals 14 residues. CDR3 sequence reads: CASSSITPNTEAFF. CDR3 DNA: TGTGCCAGCAGCTCAATTACACCGAACACTGAAGCTTTCTTT.

This clonotype was detected many times. The chain joins TRBV13 to TRBJ1-2; 8 bases match TRBD1. The CDR3 runs 13 residues. CDR1 and CDR2 from the germline V gene are PRHDT and FYEKMQ (reference sequence). V lost 5 bases, J lost 4 bases, and 3 bases stayed unmatched. This CDR3 is CASSPDRVYGYTF. In DNA form, the CDR3 reads TGTGCCAGCAGCCCGGACAGGGTCTATGGCTACACCTTC.